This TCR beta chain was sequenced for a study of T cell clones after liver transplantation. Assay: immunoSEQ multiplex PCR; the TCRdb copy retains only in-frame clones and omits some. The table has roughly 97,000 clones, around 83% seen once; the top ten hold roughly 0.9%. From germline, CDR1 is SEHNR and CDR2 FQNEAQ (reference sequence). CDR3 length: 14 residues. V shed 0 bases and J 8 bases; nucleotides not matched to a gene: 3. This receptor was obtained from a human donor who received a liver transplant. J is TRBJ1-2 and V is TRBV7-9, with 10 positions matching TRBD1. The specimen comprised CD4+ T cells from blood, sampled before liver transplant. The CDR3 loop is CASSLASTGGGYTF. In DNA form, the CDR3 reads TGTGCCAGCAGCTTAGCCTCGACAGGGGGCGGCTACACCTTC. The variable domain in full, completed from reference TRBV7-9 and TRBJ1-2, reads DTGVSQNPRHKITKRGQNVTFRCDPISEHNRLYWYRQTLGQGPEFLTYFQNEAQLEKSRLLSDRFSAERPKGSFSTLEIQRTEQGDSAMYLCASSLASTGGGYTFGSGTRLTVV.